These T cell receptor beta chains were read from a single sample in a study of long-term antiretroviral therapy in people with HIV. This table comes from immunoSEQ multiplex PCR, and its TCRdb copy is limited to in-frame clones, with some not included. In the table there are 15,000 to 20,000 clones, roughly 80% of which are singletons. The source material was unsorted PBMCs, sampled approximately 2.1 years before starting antiretroviral therapy. The origin of the receptors is a young man with HIV. CDR3s include the opening cysteine and the closing phenylalanine or tryptophan. A D gene is named only where the DNA matches it firmly. The listing skips clone size in some rows; elsewhere it reads once, few, many or a size class.

>.|TRBJ1-5|TRBV5-3|few
CARSLGGGSSNQPQHF
TGTGCCAGAAGCTTGGGGGGAGGGTCGAGCAATCAGCCCCAGCATTTT
>.|TRBJ2-3|TRBV28|.
CASSKGRRADTQYF
TGTGCCAGCAGTAAAGGTCGGAGGGCAGATACGCAGTATTTT
>.|TRBJ2-5|TRBV19|.
CASTPGGVWAETQYF
TGTGCCAGTACCCCAGGGGGGGTATGGGCAGAGACCCAGTACTTC
>TRBD2|TRBJ2-5|TRBV27|.
CASSPGTSLETQYF
TGTGCCAGCAGCCCTGGGACTAGCCTAGAGACCCAGTACTTC
>TRBD2|TRBJ2-7|TRBV2|.
CASSEGLAVTYEQYF
TGTGCCAGCAGTGAAGGGCTAGCGGTAACCTACGAGCAGTACTTC
>TRBD1|TRBJ1-2|TRBV6-5|few
CASSQQGFGVRGYTF
TGTGCCAGCAGTCAACAGGGGTTTGGGGTCCGGGGCTACACCTTC
>.|TRBJ2-3|TRBV25-1|large
CASSEWSQGSSADTQYF
TGTGCCAGCAGTGAATGGTCGCAGGGGAGTTCAGCAGATACGCAGTATTTT
>TRBD1|TRBJ2-2|TRBV18|.
CASSPLGTGSSTGELFF
TGTGCCAGCTCACCACTAGGGACAGGGTCGAGCACCGGGGAGCTGTTTTTT
>.|TRBJ1-6|TRBV15|.
CATSSPPNSPLHF
TGTGCCACCAGCAGTCCACCGAATTCACCCCTCCACTTT
>TRBD2|TRBJ2-7|TRBV28|once
CAIGRGVYPTYEQYF
TGTGCCATCGGGAGGGGCGTTTACCCTACCTACGAGCAGTACTTC
>.|TRBJ1-5|TRBV30|few
CAWSVGGQPQHF
TGTGCCTGGAGTGTTGGAGGTCAGCCCCAGCATTTT
>TRBD1|TRBJ2-3|TRBV2|.
CASTTMDRGMDTDTQYF
TGTGCCAGCACCACCATGGACAGGGGGATGGACACAGATACGCAGTATTTT
>.|TRBJ2-3|TRBV28|.
CASRPGGTKTDTQYF
TGTGCCAGCAGACCAGGGGGGACTAAAACAGATACGCAGTATTTT
>.|TRBJ2-7|TRBV2|.
CASTASDSYEQYF
TGTGCCAGCACCGCATCGGACAGCTACGAGCAGTACTTC
>.|TRBJ2-3|TRBV7-9|.
CASSPRASLTDTQYF
TGTGCCAGCAGCCCGAGGGCTAGCCTCACAGATACGCAGTATTTT
>TRBD1|TRBJ2-7|TRBV7-8|.
CASTTYRDRAFYEQYF
TGTGCCAGCACCACATACCGGGACAGGGCGTTCTACGAGCAGTACTTC
>.|TRBJ2-7|TRBV7-9|.
CASSSRAHEQYF
TGTGCCAGCAGCTCGCGGGCCCACGAGCAGTACTTC
>.|TRBJ2-1|TRBV30|.
CAWGGTGQQFF
TGTGCCTGGGGAGGGACCGGGCAGCAGTTCTTC
>.|TRBJ1-2|TRBV28|.
CASGPGGRGYTF
TGTGCCAGCGGACCTGGGGGAAGGGGCTACACCTTC
>TRBD2|TRBJ2-1|TRBV7-9|.
CASSPAGVSYNEQFF
TGTGCCAGCAGCCCAGCGGGAGTGTCCTACAATGAGCAGTTCTTC
>.|TRBJ2-7|TRBV6-1|.
CASSVSSSSYEQYF
TGTGCCAGCAGTGTATCCTCCAGCTCCTACGAGCAGTACTTC
>.|TRBJ1-1|TRBV6-5|.
CASSYPMNTEAFF
TGTGCCAGCAGTTACCCTATGAACACTGAAGCTTTCTTT
>TRBD2|TRBJ2-3|TRBV27|.
CASWAGGRNTQYF
TGTGCCAGCTGGGCGGGGGGCCGGAATACGCAGTATTTT
>.|TRBJ1-6|TRBV11-2|.
CASSFSTGANSPLHF
TGTGCCAGCAGCTTTAGTACCGGAGCCAATTCACCCCTCCACTTT
>.|TRBJ1-4|TRBV19|.
CASSFTLAPLDTTKLFF
TGTGCCAGTAGCTTTACCCTGGCGCCGCTTGATACGACAAAACTGTTTTTT
>TRBD2|TRBJ2-3|TRBV7-4|.
CASSLIPAGGQADTQYF
TGTGCCAGCAGCTTAATCCCGGCGGGGGGGCAGGCAGATACGCAGTATTTT
>TRBD2|TRBJ2-3|TRBV6-5|.
CASSYSGGSTDTQYF
TGTGCCAGCAGCTACAGCGGGGGGAGCACAGATACGCAGTATTTT
>.|TRBJ1-1|TRBV6-6|.
CASSYGEMNTEAFF
TGTGCCAGCAGTTACGGAGAAATGAACACTGAAGCTTTCTTT
>.|TRBJ2-7|TRBV5-4|.
CASSFWGAYEQYF
TGTGCCAGCAGCTTTTGGGGGGCTTACGAGCAGTACTTC
>TRBD2|TRBJ2-1|TRBV5-1|.
CASSTGLAGSYEQFF
TGCGCCAGCAGCACGGGACTAGCGGGAAGCTATGAGCAGTTCTTC
>.|TRBJ1-1|TRBV6-4|.
CASSHGGGAFF
TGTGCCAGCAGTCACGGCGGGGGGGCTTTCTTT
>.|TRBJ1-1|TRBV5-4|once
CASSGPETEAFF
TGTGCCAGCAGCGGTCCCGAGACTGAAGCTTTCTTT
>.|TRBJ2-3|TRBV9|.
CASSVIAASTDTQYF
TGTGCCAGCAGCGTAATAGCGGCAAGCACAGATACGCAGTATTTT
>.|TRBJ2-1|TRBV5-1|.
CASSLGQQSSYNEQFF
TGCGCCAGCAGCCTTGGACAACAGAGCTCCTACAATGAGCAGTTCTTC
>.|TRBJ1-2|TRBV7-8|once
CASSRGQTNYGYTF
TGTGCCAGCAGCAGAGGACAGACGAACTATGGCTACACCTTC
>.|TRBJ2-7|TRBV7-8|.
CASSLGGVAYEQYF
TGTGCCAGCAGCCTGGGGGGTGTGGCCTACGAGCAGTACTTC
>.|TRBJ1-1|TRBV6-5|.
CASRGLTEAFF
TGTGCCAGCAGGGGGCTCACTGAAGCTTTCTTT
>.|TRBJ1-5|TRBV28|.
CASTITSGSNQPQHF
TGTGCCAGCACCATAACGTCCGGTAGCAATCAGCCCCAGCATTTT
>TRBD2|TRBJ2-2|TRBV7-9|.
CASSLTSGRASGELFF
TGTGCCAGCAGCTTGACTAGCGGGAGGGCCTCCGGGGAGCTGTTTTTT
>TRBD1|TRBJ2-7|TRBV30|few
CAWSTYDREHEQYF
TGTGCCTGGAGTACCTACGACAGGGAACACGAGCAGTACTTC
>.|TRBJ2-1|TRBV6-5|.
CASSPRPNWGNEQFF
TGTGCCAGCAGTCCCCGACCAAATTGGGGCAATGAGCAGTTCTTC
>.|TRBJ1-4|TRBV27|.
CASTAGLATNEKLFF
TGTGCCAGCACCGCAGGGCTTGCAACTAATGAAAAACTGTTTTTT
>TRBD1|TRBJ1-1|TRBV2|.
CASSVGTGVTEAFF
TGTGCCAGCAGTGTGGGGACAGGGGTCACTGAAGCTTTCTTT
>.|TRBJ2-5|TRBV7-9|.
CASSLLEGHSPEGTQYF
TGTGCCAGCAGCTTGTTAGAGGGGCACTCTCCTGAAGGGACCCAGTACTTC
>.|TRBJ2-7|TRBV4-1|.
CASSQGLIPYEQYF
TGCGCCAGCAGCCAAGGCCTTATTCCTTACGAGCAGTACTTC
>TRBD1|TRBJ2-5|TRBV19|.
CASNQGAETQYF
TGTGCCAGTAACCAGGGGGCAGAGACCCAGTACTTC
>.|TRBJ2-3|TRBV4-2|.
CASSQDFLRLATASTDTQYF
TGTGCCAGCAGCCAAGATTTCTTGCGGCTAGCGACAGCTAGCACAGATACGCAGTATTTT
>.|TRBJ1-1|TRBV6-5|.
CASSPSRQVATEAFF
TGTGCCAGCAGTCCGTCTCGACAGGTCGCGACTGAAGCTTTCTTT
>.|TRBJ2-2|TRBV6-1|.
CASSASSANTGELFF
TGTGCCAGCAGTGCGAGTTCCGCGAACACCGGGGAGCTGTTTTTT
>.|TRBJ2-2|TRBV14|.
CASSQETANTGELFF
TGTGCCAGCAGCCAAGAGACAGCGAACACCGGGGAGCTGTTTTTT
>TRBD2|TRBJ2-1|TRBV14|once
CASSPPSGRARNEQFF
TGTGCCAGCAGCCCCCCGAGCGGGAGGGCCCGCAATGAGCAGTTCTTC
>.|TRBJ2-3|TRBV2|.
CASSEVRDSGEYF
TGTGCCAGCAGTGAGGTTAGGGACTCGGGCGAGTATTTT
>TRBD1|TRBJ1-1|TRBV10-3|.
CAISGQGDTEAFF
TGTGCCATCAGTGGACAGGGGGACACTGAAGCTTTCTTT
>.|TRBJ1-2|TRBV27|medium-sized
CASSFSFGTQMETF
TGTGCCAGCAGTTTTTCTTTTGGGACCCAAATGGAGACCTTC
>TRBD2|TRBJ2-5|TRBV7-6|.
CASSSTSGRAETQYF
TGTGCCAGCAGCAGTACTAGCGGGAGGGCCGAGACCCAGTACTTC
>.|TRBJ2-6|TRBV4-2|.
CASSQETGANVLTF
TGTGCCAGCAGCCAAGAAACCGGGGCCAACGTCCTGACTTTC
>TRBD1|TRBJ2-3|TRBV28|.
CASRTGGGDTQYF
TGTGCCAGCAGGACAGGGGGAGGAGATACGCAGTATTTT